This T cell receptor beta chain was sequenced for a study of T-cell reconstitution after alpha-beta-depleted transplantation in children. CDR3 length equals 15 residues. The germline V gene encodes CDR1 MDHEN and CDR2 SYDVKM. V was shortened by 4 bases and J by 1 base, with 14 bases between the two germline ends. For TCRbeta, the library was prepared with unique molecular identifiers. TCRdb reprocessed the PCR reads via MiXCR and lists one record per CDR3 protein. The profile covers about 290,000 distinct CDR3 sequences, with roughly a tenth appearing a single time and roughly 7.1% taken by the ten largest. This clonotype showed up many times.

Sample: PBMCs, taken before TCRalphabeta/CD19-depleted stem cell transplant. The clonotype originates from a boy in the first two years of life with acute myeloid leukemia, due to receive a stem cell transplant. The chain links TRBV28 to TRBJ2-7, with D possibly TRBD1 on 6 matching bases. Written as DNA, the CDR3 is TGTGCCAGCAGTTCTACAGGGATGGGTTCCTACGAGCAGTACTTC. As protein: CASSSTGMGSYEQYF. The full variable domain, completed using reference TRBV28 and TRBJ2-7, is DVKVTQSSRYLVKRTGEKVFLECVQDMDHENMFWYRQDPGLGLRLIYFSYDVKMKEKGDIPEGYSVSREKKERFSLILESASTNQTSMYLCASSSTGMGSYEQYFGPGTRLTVT.